This is a list of T cell receptor beta chains from one sample in a study of response to subunit inactivated influenza vaccine. Each CDR3 protein gets one entry after TCRdb re-called the RT-PCR reads with MiXCR. The data contain approximately 530,000 distinct CDR3 sequences, around 7.7% of them singletons. The specimen was PBMCs from blood, collected around 25 months after vaccination. The origin of the receptors is a man aged 50 to 69 who received an inactivated influenza vaccine. Each CDR3 is given with its conserved first and last residue. The order of the fields is clone size, D gene, V gene, J gene, CDR3 DNA, CDR3 protein. D genes are given only for firm matches. Clone size is given for some rows only: seen once, a few or many times, or a class if the clone is expanded.

clone size: many
D gene: NA
V gene: TRBV6-5
J gene: TRBJ1-1
CDR3 DNA: TGTGCCAGCAGTTACTCTCGGACAGAGAACACTGAAGCTTTCTTT
CDR3 protein: CASSYSRTENTEAFF

clone size: NA
D gene: NA
V gene: TRBV20-1
J gene: TRBJ2-5
CDR3 DNA: TGCAGTGCTCGGAGACGGAGTCCGACGGAGACCCAGTACTTC
CDR3 protein: CSARRRSPTETQYF

clone size: few
D gene: NA
V gene: TRBV4-1
J gene: TRBJ1-6
CDR3 DNA: TGCGCCAGCAGCCAAGAGAGCTGGGTTGGGAATTCACCCCTCCACTTT
CDR3 protein: CASSQESWVGNSPLHF

clone size: many
D gene: TRBD1
V gene: TRBV3-1
J gene: TRBJ1-3
CDR3 DNA: TGTGCCAGCAGCCGGACAGGGGGCTCTGGAAACACCATATATTTT
CDR3 protein: CASSRTGGSGNTIYF

clone size: once
D gene: NA
V gene: TRBV18
J gene: TRBJ2-1
CDR3 DNA: TGTGCCAGCTCACCCCTGGAGCGCAATGAGCAGTTCTTC
CDR3 protein: CASSPLERNEQFF

clone size: few
D gene: TRBD2
V gene: TRBV28
J gene: TRBJ2-7
CDR3 DNA: TGTGCCAGCAGGGGCGGGAGGGCTCTCTACGAGCAGTACTTC
CDR3 protein: CASRGGRALYEQYF

clone size: NA
D gene: NA
V gene: TRBV6-2/TRBV6-3
J gene: TRBJ1-2
CDR3 DNA: TGTGCCAGCACGGTCGGACAGTATGGCTACACCTTC
CDR3 protein: CASTVGQYGYTF

clone size: few
D gene: NA
V gene: TRBV9
J gene: TRBJ2-7
CDR3 DNA: TGTGCCAGCAGCGAAGGGGGTTCCGGGTACGAGCAGTACTTC
CDR3 protein: CASSEGGSGYEQYF

clone size: NA
D gene: NA
V gene: TRBV6-1
J gene: TRBJ1-4
CDR3 DNA: TGTGCCAGCAGTCCATACAGGGCGCAGAATGAAAAACTGTTTTTT
CDR3 protein: CASSPYRAQNEKLFF

clone size: few
D gene: NA
V gene: TRBV20-1
J gene: TRBJ2-2
CDR3 DNA: TGCAGTGCTTCCACAACTCGCTTGGGGGGCACCGGGGAGCTGTTTTTT
CDR3 protein: CSASTTRLGGTGELFF

clone size: many
D gene: NA
V gene: TRBV9
J gene: TRBJ1-2
CDR3 DNA: TGTGCCAGCAGCGTAGGGAATAACTATGGCTACACCTTC
CDR3 protein: CASSVGNNYGYTF

clone size: many
D gene: TRBD1
V gene: TRBV27
J gene: TRBJ1-6
CDR3 DNA: TGTGCCAGCAGTCCCAGACAGGGGCAATCACCCCTCCACTTT
CDR3 protein: CASSPRQGQSPLHF

clone size: NA
D gene: NA
V gene: TRBV5-1
J gene: TRBJ2-1
CDR3 DNA: TGCGCCAGCAGCTTGCGGGATCCAAACAATGAGCAGTTCTTC
CDR3 protein: CASSLRDPNNEQFF

clone size: NA
D gene: NA
V gene: TRBV5-6
J gene: TRBJ2-2
CDR3 DNA: TGTGCCAGCAGCTGGGGAGCCTTGACAGGGAGGGCAACCGGGGAGCTGTTTTTT
CDR3 protein: CASSWGALTGRATGELFF

clone size: few
D gene: NA
V gene: TRBV20-1
J gene: TRBJ2-3
CDR3 DNA: TGCAGTGCTAGGGGTGCTCGGGGTTCACGCACAGATACGCAGTATTTT
CDR3 protein: CSARGARGSRTDTQYF

clone size: NA
D gene: NA
V gene: TRBV20-1
J gene: TRBJ1-4
CDR3 DNA: TGCAGTGCTAGAGATGGGGACATGGTCAATGAAAAACTGTTTTTT
CDR3 protein: CSARDGDMVNEKLFF

clone size: few
D gene: NA
V gene: TRBV27
J gene: TRBJ1-1
CDR3 DNA: TGTGCCAGCAGGGTGTTGTACAGATTTTTGTGGAATGAAGCTTTCTTT
CDR3 protein: CASRVLYRFLWNEAFF

clone size: many
D gene: NA
V gene: TRBV7-7
J gene: TRBJ2-1
CDR3 DNA: TGTGCTAGCAGCTTATCGACGGTTCGCGGGGATGAGCAGTTCTTC
CDR3 protein: CASSLSTVRGDEQFF

clone size: few
D gene: TRBD1
V gene: TRBV6-2/TRBV6-3
J gene: TRBJ2-2
CDR3 DNA: TGTGCCAGCAGTTACCGGGGGACAGGGGGCGCGGTGACCGGGGAGCTGTTTTTT
CDR3 protein: CASSYRGTGGAVTGELFF

clone size: many
D gene: TRBD1
V gene: TRBV4-1
J gene: TRBJ1-1
CDR3 DNA: TGCGCCAGCAGCCAAAGGGACAGGGAGGACACTGAAGCTTTCTTT
CDR3 protein: CASSQRDREDTEAFF

clone size: NA
D gene: NA
V gene: TRBV5-1
J gene: TRBJ2-2
CDR3 DNA: TGCGCCAGCAGCTTGGAATGGGGGCACGGCGGGGAGCTGTTTTTT
CDR3 protein: CASSLEWGHGGELFF

clone size: NA
D gene: TRBD1
V gene: TRBV15
J gene: TRBJ2-6
CDR3 DNA: TGTGCCACCAGCAGAGATCTATTTCAGGGGGCTGGGGCCAACGTCCTGACTTTC
CDR3 protein: CATSRDLFQGAGANVLTF

clone size: once
D gene: NA
V gene: TRBV5-1
J gene: TRBJ2-2
CDR3 DNA: TGCGCCAGCGAAGGGTACATGGGTGGCACCGGGGAGCTGTTTTTT
CDR3 protein: CASEGYMGGTGELFF

clone size: many
D gene: TRBD1
V gene: TRBV12-3/TRBV12-4
J gene: TRBJ1-5
CDR3 DNA: TGTGCCAGCAGTTGGGGGACAGATGACCAGCCCCAGCATTTT
CDR3 protein: CASSWGTDDQPQHF

clone size: few
D gene: NA
V gene: TRBV6-1
J gene: TRBJ1-4
CDR3 DNA: TGTGCCAGCAGTGGAAGTCTGACAGGAGAAAAACTGTTTTTT
CDR3 protein: CASSGSLTGEKLFF

clone size: many
D gene: NA
V gene: TRBV4-2
J gene: TRBJ2-7
CDR3 DNA: TGTGCCAGCAGCCAAGAGGAGGGTGTGCAGTACTTC
CDR3 protein: CASSQEEGVQYF